This entry describes one TCR beta chain. What it binds is unknown. The CDR3 length is 16 residues. Germline V gene data show CDR1 as SNHLY and CDR2 as FYNNEI. With 2 bases removed from V and 4 bases from J, the gap between germline ends came to 18 bases. The sample is drawn from a study of T-cell reconstitution after alpha-beta-depleted transplantation in children. Study-wide results and caveats: It was surviving recipient T cells and thymic progenitors that gave some patients high TCRbeta diversity at day 60. Newly produced T cells mostly accounted for T-cell counts and diversity one year post-transplant. Expanded graft clones, several hundred of them, were reportedly the source of alpha-beta T cells about two months after transplant.

Unique molecular identifiers were used to barcode this TCRbeta library. TCRdb independently ran MiXCR on the PCR reads; one entry per CDR3 protein. The sample holds 150,000 to 250,000 distinct CDR3 sequences; 6.3% are singletons and the top ten take under 5%. The chain joins TRBV2 to TRBJ2-7; no clear D. The sequenced sample was PBMCs, obtained before TCRalphabeta/CD19-depleted stem cell transplant. The sequence was obtained from a girl in the first two years of life with combined immunodeficiency, due to receive a stem cell transplant. CDR3 coding DNA: TGTGCCAGCAGTGAAACCCTACTAAATACCCGGTACGAGCAGTACTTC. Translating it yields CASSETLLNTRYEQYF.